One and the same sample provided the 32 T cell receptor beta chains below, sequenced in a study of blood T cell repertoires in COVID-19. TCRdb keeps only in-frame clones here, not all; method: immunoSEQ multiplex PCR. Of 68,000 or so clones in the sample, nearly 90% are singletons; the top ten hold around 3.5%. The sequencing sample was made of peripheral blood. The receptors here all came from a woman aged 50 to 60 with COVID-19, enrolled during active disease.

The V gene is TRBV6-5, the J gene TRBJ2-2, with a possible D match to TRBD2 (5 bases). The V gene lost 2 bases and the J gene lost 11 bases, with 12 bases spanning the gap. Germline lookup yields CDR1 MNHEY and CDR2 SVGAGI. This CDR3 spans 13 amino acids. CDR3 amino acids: CASSYLTSLELFF. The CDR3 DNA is TGTGCCAGCAGTTACCTCACTAGTCTTGAGCTGTTTTTT.

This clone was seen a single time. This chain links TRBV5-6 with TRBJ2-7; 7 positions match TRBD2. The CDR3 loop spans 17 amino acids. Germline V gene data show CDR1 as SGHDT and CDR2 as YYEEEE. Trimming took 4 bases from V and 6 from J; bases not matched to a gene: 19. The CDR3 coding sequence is TGTGCCAGCAGCCGGATCCCTCTACTAGCGAGAGAGCCCGAGCAGTACTTC. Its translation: CASSRIPLLAREPEQYF.

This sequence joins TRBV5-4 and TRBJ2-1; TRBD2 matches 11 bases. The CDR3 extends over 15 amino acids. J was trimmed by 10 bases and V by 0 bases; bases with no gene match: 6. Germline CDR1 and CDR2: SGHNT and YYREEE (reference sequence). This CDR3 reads CASSLVLAGEREQFF. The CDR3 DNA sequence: TGTGCCAGCAGCTTGGTACTAGCGGGAGAAAGGGAGCAGTTCTTC.

The CDR3 bases are TGTGCCTGGAGTGTCTTCGGCAGGGGAGCGAATCAGCCCCAGCATTTT. Protein sequence: CAWSVFGRGANQPQHF. V usage is TRBV30 and J usage is TRBJ1-5; a weak D match, TRBD1 (6 bases). Germline V CDR1 and CDR2: GTSNPN, SVGIG (reference sequence). The CDR3 runs to 16 residues. V was cut by 0 bases and J by 4 bases, with 16 bases left in between. The variable domain in full, with the rest retrieved from reference TRBV30 and TRBJ1-5, is SQTIHQWPATLVQPVGSPLSLECTVEGTSNPNLYWYRQAAGRGLQLLFYSVGIGQISSEVPQNLSASRPQDRQFILSSKKLLLSDSGFYLCAWSVFGRGANQPQHFGDGTRLSIL.

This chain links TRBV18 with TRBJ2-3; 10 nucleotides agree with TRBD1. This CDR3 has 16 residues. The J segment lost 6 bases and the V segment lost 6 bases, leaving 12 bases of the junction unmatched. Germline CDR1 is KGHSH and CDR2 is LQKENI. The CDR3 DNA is TGTGCCAGCTCGCTTATAGCCGGGACAGGGGACGATACGCAGTATTTT. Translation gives CASSLIAGTGDDTQYF.

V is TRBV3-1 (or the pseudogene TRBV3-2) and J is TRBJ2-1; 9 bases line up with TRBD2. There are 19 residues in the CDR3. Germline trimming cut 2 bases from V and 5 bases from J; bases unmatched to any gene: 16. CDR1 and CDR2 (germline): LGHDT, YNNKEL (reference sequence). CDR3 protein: CASSQKSPHDSGSDNEQFF. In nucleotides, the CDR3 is TGTGCCAGCAGCCAAAAAAGTCCTCACGATAGCGGGAGTGACAATGAGCAGTTCTTC.

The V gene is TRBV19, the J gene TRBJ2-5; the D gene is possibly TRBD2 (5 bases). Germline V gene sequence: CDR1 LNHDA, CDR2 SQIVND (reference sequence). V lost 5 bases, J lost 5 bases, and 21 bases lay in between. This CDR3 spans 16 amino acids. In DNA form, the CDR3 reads TGTGCCAGTAGTTCTTCCAGCCCGGGCGGGTCGGAGACCCAGTACTTC. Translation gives CASSSSSPGGSETQYF.

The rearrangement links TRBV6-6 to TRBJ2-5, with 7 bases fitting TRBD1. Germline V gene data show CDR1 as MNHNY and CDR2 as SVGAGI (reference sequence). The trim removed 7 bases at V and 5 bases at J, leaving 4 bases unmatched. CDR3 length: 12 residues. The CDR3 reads CASKRQGETQYF. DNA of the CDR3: TGTGCCAGCAAAAGACAGGGTGAGACCCAGTACTTC.

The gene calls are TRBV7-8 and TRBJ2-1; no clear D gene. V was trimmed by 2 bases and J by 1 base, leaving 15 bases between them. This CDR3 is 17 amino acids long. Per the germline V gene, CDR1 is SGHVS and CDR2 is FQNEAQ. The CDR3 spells CASSLSEAYASYNEQFF. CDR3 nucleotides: TGTGCCAGCAGCTTATCCGAAGCGTACGCATCCTACAATGAGCAGTTCTTC.

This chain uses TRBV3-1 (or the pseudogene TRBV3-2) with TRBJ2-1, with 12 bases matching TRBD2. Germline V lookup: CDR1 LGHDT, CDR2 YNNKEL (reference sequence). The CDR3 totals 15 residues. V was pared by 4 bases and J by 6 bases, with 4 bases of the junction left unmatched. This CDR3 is CASSPGLAGSNEQFF. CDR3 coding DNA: TGTGCCAGCAGCCCTGGACTAGCGGGATCCAATGAGCAGTTCTTC.

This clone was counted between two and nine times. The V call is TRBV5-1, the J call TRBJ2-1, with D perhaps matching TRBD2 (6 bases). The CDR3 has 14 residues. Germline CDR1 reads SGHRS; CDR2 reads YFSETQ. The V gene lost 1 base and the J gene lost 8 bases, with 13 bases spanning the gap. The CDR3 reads CASSLNSGGDEQFF. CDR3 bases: TGCGCCAGCAGCTTGAATAGCGGCGGGGATGAGCAGTTCTTC.

CDR3 amino acids: CASSPNTLDEQFF. Here the CDR3 DNA reads TGCGCCAGCAGCCCCAACACCCTGGATGAGCAGTTCTTC. The chain is built from TRBV4-3 and TRBJ2-1; the D is unclear. CDR3 length: 13 amino acids. V was cut by 4 bases and J by 8 bases, with 12 bases left in between. The V gene's germline CDR1 is LGHNA and CDR2 YSLEER.

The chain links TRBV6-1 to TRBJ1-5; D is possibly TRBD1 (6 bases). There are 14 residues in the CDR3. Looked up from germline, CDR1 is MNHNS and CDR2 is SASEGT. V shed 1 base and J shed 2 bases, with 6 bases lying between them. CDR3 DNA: TGTGCCAGCAGTGAAGACAGGGGCAATCAGCCCCAGCATTTT. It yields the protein CASSEDRGNQPQHF.

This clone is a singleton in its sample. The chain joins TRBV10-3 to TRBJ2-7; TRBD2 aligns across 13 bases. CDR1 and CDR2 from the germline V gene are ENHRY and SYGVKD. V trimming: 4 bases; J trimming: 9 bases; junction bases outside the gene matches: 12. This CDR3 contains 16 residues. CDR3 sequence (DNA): TGTGCCATCAGTGTTGGGACTAGCGGGACCTGGGGCCGGCAGTACTTC. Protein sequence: CAISVGTSGTWGRQYF.

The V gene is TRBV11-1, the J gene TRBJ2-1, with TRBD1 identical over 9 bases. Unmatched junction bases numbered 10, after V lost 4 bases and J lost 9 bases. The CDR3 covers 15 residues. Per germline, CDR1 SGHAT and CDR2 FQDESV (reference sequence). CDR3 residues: CASSSGQGREGEQFF. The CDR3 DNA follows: TGTGCCAGCAGCTCAGGACAGGGGAGGGAGGGTGAGCAGTTCTTC.

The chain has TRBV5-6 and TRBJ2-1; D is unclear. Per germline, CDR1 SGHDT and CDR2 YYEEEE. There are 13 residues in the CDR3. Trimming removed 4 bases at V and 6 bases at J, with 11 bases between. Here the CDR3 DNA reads TGTGCCAGCAGCCCTCGGGTGATCAATGAGCAGTTCTTC. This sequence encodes CASSPRVINEQFF.

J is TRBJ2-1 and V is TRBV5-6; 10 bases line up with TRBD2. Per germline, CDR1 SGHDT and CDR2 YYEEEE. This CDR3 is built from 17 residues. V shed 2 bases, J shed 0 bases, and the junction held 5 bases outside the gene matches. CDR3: CASSFRLAGVSYNEQFF. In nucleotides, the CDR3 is TGTGCCAGCAGCTTTCGCCTAGCGGGAGTCTCCTACAATGAGCAGTTCTTC.

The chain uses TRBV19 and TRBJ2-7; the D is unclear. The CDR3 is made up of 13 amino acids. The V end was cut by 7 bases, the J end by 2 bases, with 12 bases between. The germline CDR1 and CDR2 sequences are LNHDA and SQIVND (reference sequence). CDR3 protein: CASTWSGAYEQYF. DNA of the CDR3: TGTGCCAGTACCTGGTCTGGAGCCTACGAGCAGTACTTC.

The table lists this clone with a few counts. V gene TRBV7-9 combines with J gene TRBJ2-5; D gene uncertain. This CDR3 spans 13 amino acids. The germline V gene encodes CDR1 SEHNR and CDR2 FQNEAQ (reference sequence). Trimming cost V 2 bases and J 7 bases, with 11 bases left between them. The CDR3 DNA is TGTGCCAGCAGCTTAAATAGCCTTGGGACCCAGTACTTC. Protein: CASSLNSLGTQYF.

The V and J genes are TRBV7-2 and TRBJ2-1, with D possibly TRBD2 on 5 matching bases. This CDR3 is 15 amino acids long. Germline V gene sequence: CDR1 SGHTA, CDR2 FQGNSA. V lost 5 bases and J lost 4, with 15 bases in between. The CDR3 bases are TGTGCCAGCAGCCGCGACTACCGACCATACAATGAGCAGTTCTTC. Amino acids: CASSRDYRPYNEQFF.

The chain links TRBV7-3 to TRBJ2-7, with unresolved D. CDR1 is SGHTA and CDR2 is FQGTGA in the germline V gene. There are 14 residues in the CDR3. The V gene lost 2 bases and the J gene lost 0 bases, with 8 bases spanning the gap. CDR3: CASSLGGDSYEQYF. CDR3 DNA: TGTGCCAGCAGCTTAGGCGGAGACTCCTACGAGCAGTACTTC.

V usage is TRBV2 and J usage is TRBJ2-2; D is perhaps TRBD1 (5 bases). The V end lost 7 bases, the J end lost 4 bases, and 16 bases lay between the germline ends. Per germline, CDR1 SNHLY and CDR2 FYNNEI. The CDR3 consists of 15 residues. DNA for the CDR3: TGTGCCAGCATTAGGGTGCAGGGATCCACCGGGGAGCTGTTTTTT. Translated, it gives CASIRVQGSTGELFF.

CDR3 in amino acids: CASSRTGALGGNTIYF. Here the CDR3 DNA reads TGTGCCAGCAGTCGGACAGGGGCGCTAGGAGGAAACACCATATATTTT. The J gene is TRBJ1-3, the V gene TRBV2; TRBD1 aligns across 9 bases. The CDR3 is 16 amino acids. The ends lost 5 bases at V and 4 bases at J; junction bases unmatched: 9. Germline lookup yields CDR1 SNHLY and CDR2 FYNNEI. The full variable domain, rest sourced from reference TRBV2 and TRBJ1-3, is EPEVTQTPSHQVTQMGQEVILRCVPISNHLYFYWYRQILGQKVEFLVSFYNNEISEKSEIFDDQFSVERPDGSNFTLKIRSTKLEDSAMYFCASSRTGALGGNTIYFGEGSWLTVV.

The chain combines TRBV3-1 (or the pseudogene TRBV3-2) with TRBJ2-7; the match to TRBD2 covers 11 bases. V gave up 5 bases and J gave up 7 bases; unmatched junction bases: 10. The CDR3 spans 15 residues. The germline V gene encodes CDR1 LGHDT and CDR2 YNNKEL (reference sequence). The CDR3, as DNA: TGTGCCAGCAGCTTGGGACTAGCGGAGGGGAGGGAGCAGTACTTC. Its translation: CASSLGLAEGREQYF.

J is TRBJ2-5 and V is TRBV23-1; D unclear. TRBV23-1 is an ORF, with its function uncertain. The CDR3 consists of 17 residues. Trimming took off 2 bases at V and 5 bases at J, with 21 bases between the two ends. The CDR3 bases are TGCGCCAGCAGTCAACCTCAATTGTGGGCCGGCGTGGAGACCCAGTACTTC. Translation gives CASSQPQLWAGVETQYF.

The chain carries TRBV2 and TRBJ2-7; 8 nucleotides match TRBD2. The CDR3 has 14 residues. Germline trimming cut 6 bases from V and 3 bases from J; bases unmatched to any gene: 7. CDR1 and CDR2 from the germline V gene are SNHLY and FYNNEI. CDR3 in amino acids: CASRPFGGGYEQYF. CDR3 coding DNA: TGTGCCAGCAGGCCCTTCGGGGGGGGCTACGAGCAGTACTTC.

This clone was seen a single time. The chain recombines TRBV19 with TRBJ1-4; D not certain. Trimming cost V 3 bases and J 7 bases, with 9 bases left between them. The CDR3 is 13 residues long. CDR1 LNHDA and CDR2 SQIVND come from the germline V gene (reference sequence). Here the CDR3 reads CASSIKTAEKLFF. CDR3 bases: TGTGCCAGTAGTATTAAAACAGCTGAAAAACTGTTTTTT.

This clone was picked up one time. CDR3 amino acids: CAWRPGKNSPLHF. The CDR3 nucleotides read TGTGCCTGGAGACCAGGGAAAAATTCACCCCTCCACTTT. The chain is built from TRBV30 and TRBJ1-6; the D gene is possibly TRBD1 (5 bases). The CDR3 spans 13 residues. Trimming stripped 3 bases from V and 7 bases from J, with 10 bases between. CDR1 and CDR2 from the germline V gene are GTSNPN and SVGIG (reference sequence).

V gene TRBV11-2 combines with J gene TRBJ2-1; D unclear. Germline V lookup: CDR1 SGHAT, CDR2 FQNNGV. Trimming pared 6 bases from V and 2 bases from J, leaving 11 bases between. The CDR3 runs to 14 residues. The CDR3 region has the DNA TGTGCCAGCAGACCGGGTTCTACCTACAATGAGCAGTTCTTC. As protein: CASRPGSTYNEQFF.

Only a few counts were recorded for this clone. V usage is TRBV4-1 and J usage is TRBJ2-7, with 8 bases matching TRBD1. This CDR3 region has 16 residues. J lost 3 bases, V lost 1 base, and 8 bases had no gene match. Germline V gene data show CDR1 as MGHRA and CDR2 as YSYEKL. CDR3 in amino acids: CASSQAAGQGIYEQYF. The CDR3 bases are TGCGCCAGCAGCCAAGCTGCAGGACAGGGAATCTACGAGCAGTACTTC.

CDR3 DNA: TGTGCCAGCTCATCGCAGGGGGCGCAGGGCACTGAAGCTTTCTTT. Its translation: CASSSQGAQGTEAFF. This chain joins TRBV18 and TRBJ1-1; 8 bases are a match to TRBD1. Unmatched junction bases numbered 9, after V lost 5 bases and J lost 4 bases. Per germline, CDR1 KGHSH and CDR2 LQKENI. The CDR3 runs to 15 residues.

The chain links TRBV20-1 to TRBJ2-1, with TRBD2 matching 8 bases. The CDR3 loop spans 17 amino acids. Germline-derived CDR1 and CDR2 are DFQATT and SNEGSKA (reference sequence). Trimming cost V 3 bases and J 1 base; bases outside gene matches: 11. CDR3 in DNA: TGCAGTGCTAGTGCGGACTCCCGGGGGGGATCCTACAATGAGCAGTTCTTC. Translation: CSASADSRGGSYNEQFF.